This TCR beta chain was identified in a study of CXCR3-negative and CXCR3-positive naive CD8 T cells. Triplicate sorts of under 350,000 cells per CD8+ subset. It was by 5' RACE with UMI labels that the TRB cDNA libraries were prepared. TCRdb processed the 5' RACE reads again and assigns one entry to each CDR3 protein, with no DNA. The repertoire shows around 140,000 distinct CDR3 sequences; the top ten hold 0.4% to 0.5%. As regards this clonotype: Its antigen remains unknown.

Study-level findings and limits: CXCR3-positive naive cells carried more hydrophobic TRB CDR3s than CXCR3-negative naive cells did. Memory CD8+ cells showed much lower diversity, while both naive subsets displayed comparably high diversity. Upon cryopreservation, CXCR3 expression partially decreased, and most assays used fresh PBMCs.

Looked up from germline, CDR1 is DFQATT and CDR2 is SNEGSKA (reference sequence). The CDR3 consists of 15 residues. This clonotype was obtained from a human donor in good health. Some clones in this sample may be carry-over from other donors' samples. The sample taken for sequencing was naive CXCR3+ CD8+ T cells from blood. The subset denotes: CD45RO-CCR7+CD27+CD95- naive CD8+ T cells expressing CXCR3 (TNR3+). The rearrangement links TRBV20-1 to TRBJ2-3; absent DNA, TCRdb's TRBD1 call cannot be checked. The CDR3 loop reads CSARYRGEITDTQYF.